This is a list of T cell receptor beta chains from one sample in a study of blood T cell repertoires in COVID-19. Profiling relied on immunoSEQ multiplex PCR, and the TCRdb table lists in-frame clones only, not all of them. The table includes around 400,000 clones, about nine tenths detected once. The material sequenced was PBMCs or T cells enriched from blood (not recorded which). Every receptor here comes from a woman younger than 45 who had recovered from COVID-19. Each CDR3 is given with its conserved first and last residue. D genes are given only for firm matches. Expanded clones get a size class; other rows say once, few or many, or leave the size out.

TGTGCCAGCAGCTTGGGGGCGTTAGCGACCTACAATGAGCAGTTCTTC	CASSLGALATYNEQFF	TRBV5-8	TRBJ2-1	-	-
TGTGCCAGCAGCCAGATTACGGGATTCTACAATGAGCAGTTCTTC	CASSQITGFYNEQFF	TRBV14	TRBJ2-1	-	once
TGTGCCAGCAGTTTCTCTCGGGGCACTGAAGCTTTCTTT	CASSFSRGTEAFF	TRBV12-3/TRBV12-4	TRBJ1-1	-	-
TGTGCCAGCAGTTTTCAGGGGGGCTCTACTAACTATGGCTACACCTTC	CASSFQGGSTNYGYTF	TRBV6-6	TRBJ1-2	TRBD1	-
TGTGCCAGCAAAAAAAGCGGGGAGTGGGATTCACCCCTCCACTTT	CASKKSGEWDSPLHF	TRBV2	TRBJ1-6	-	-
TGTGCTAGTGGTTGGATAAACAGGGACAGGGGGGACACTGAAGCTTTCTTT	CASGWINRDRGDTEAFF	TRBV12-5	TRBJ1-1	TRBD1	-
TGTGCCAGCAGCACCCAGGGGGACAATCAGCCCCAGCATTTT	CASSTQGDNQPQHF	TRBV7-3	TRBJ1-5	TRBD1	few
TGTGCCAGCAGCCAAGGGTCCCCCGGAGCCGCGGCTAAGGGCTACACCTTC	CASSQGSPGAAAKGYTF	TRBV14	TRBJ1-2	-	-
TGTGCCAGCAGCCTGGGGGCTAGCGGGGGGCATACGCAGTATTTT	CASSLGASGGHTQYF	TRBV11-3	TRBJ2-3	TRBD2	-
TGTGCCTGGAGTCGAGGGTTTGGCTACACCTTC	CAWSRGFGYTF	TRBV30	TRBJ1-2	-	-
TGTGCCAGCGGTGCTCTAGCGGGAGTTCAAGTGGAGCAGTACTTC	CASGALAGVQVEQYF	TRBV2	TRBJ2-7	TRBD2	-
TGTGCCACCAGTGATACTCCGGGACAGGGGGCTCGTGGCTACACCTTC	CATSDTPGQGARGYTF	TRBV24-1	TRBJ1-2	TRBD1	-
TGTGCCAGCAGCGTAGCTCAGGGTGGCAATGAAGCTTTCTTT	CASSVAQGGNEAFF	TRBV9	TRBJ1-1	-	-
TGTGCCAGCAGCCCGCCACTAGCGGGGGGCCCAGATACGCAGTATTTT	CASSPPLAGGPDTQYF	TRBV7-2	TRBJ2-3	TRBD2	-
TGTGCCAGCATCTACCCCCGCAAGTTGCGGGAGGGCCCCGAGCAGTACTTC	CASIYPRKLREGPEQYF	TRBV14	TRBJ2-7	TRBD2	-
TGTGCCAGCTCACCAAGGTCCGTGCAGGGGACGAGGTCCTATAATTCACCCCTCCACTTT	CASSPRSVQGTRSYNSPLHF	TRBV18	TRBJ1-6	-	-
TGTGCCAGCAGCCAAGATCAGGGCAGAACCTTAGCCAAAAACATTCAGTACTTC	CASSQDQGRTLAKNIQYF	TRBV3-1/TRBV3-2	TRBJ2-4	-	-
TGTGCCAGCGGAACAGGGGATGGTTTGGATGAGCAGTTCTTC	CASGTGDGLDEQFF	TRBV18	TRBJ2-1	TRBD1	-
TGTGCCATCAGGTTCGACAGTGTTTCACCCCTCCACTTT	CAIRFDSVSPLHF	TRBV10-3	TRBJ1-6	-	-
TGTGCCAGCAGCACGGGCTCCTACAATGAGCAGTTCTTC	CASSTGSYNEQFF	TRBV9	TRBJ2-1	-	-
TGTGCCAGCACTCCGGTGACAGGGGCTACTGGCTATGGCTACACCTTC	CASTPVTGATGYGYTF	TRBV28	TRBJ1-2	TRBD1	-
TGTGCCAGCAGCTTAGACCTAGCGGGGTCTGCTACGCAGTATTTT	CASSLDLAGSATQYF	TRBV7-3	TRBJ2-3	TRBD2	once
TGTGCCAGTAGTACCCGATGGGGGGAGGTCGTCCCTGGCTACACCTTC	CASSTRWGEVVPGYTF	TRBV19	TRBJ1-2	-	once
TGTGCCAGCCGGAACACCGGGGAGCTGTTTTTT	CASRNTGELFF	TRBV25-1	TRBJ2-2	-	-
TGTGCCAGCAGCCAACGTATCGTTATGAACACTGAAGCTTTCTTT	CASSQRIVMNTEAFF	TRBV3-1/TRBV3-2	TRBJ1-1	-	-
TGTGCCATCCAACCTACTACTAGCGGGAGAACCTACGAGCAGTACTTC	CAIQPTTSGRTYEQYF	TRBV10-3	TRBJ2-7	TRBD2	-
TGTGCCAGCCCACCGGGACAGGCCTTGACAGATACGCAGTATTTT	CASPPGQALTDTQYF	TRBV2	TRBJ2-3	TRBD1	-
TGCAGCGTTTCAGGGGCGGATGAAAAACTGTTTTTT	CSVSGADEKLFF	TRBV29-1	TRBJ1-4	-	-
TGTGCCTGGAGAGTCCCCGGACTAGCGGGAGTGGGTGAGCAGTACTTC	CAWRVPGLAGVGEQYF	TRBV30	TRBJ2-7	TRBD2	-
TGTGCCAGCAGTTCCGGACTAGCGGCCGAGCAGTACTTC	CASSSGLAAEQYF	TRBV27	TRBJ2-7	TRBD2	-
TGCGCCAGCAGCACCGGACAGGACACCACCAATGGCTACACCTTC	CASSTGQDTTNGYTF	TRBV5-1	TRBJ1-2	TRBD1	-
TGCGCCAGCAGTGTACTCCGGGACAGGGGGACGCAACACTATGGCTACACCTTC	CASSVLRDRGTQHYGYTF	TRBV10-1	TRBJ1-2	TRBD1	-
TGTGCCAGCAGTTTTAGGGGACCCTTGGACAGGGACAATGAAAAACTGTTTTTT	CASSFRGPLDRDNEKLFF	TRBV27	TRBJ1-4	TRBD1	-
TGCGCCAGCAGTGAGGTCTCACTTAACAATCAGCCCCAGCATTTT	CASSEVSLNNQPQHF	TRBV10-2	TRBJ1-5	-	-
TGTGCCAGCAGTTTGCGACCTTCGGCGGGTCAGCCCCAGCATTTT	CASSLRPSAGQPQHF	TRBV27	TRBJ1-5	-	few
TGCGCCAGCAGCTCGCGACTGGCGGCGAGCACAGATACGCAGTATTTT	CASSSRLAASTDTQYF	TRBV5-1	TRBJ2-3	-	-
TGTGCCAGCAGCTTAGCGGCGGAGGGCTACACCTTC	CASSLAAEGYTF	TRBV13	TRBJ1-2	-	-
TGTGCCAGCTCAGCTCCCGGGACTAGAAAAGAGACCCAGTACTTC	CASSAPGTRKETQYF	TRBV18	TRBJ2-5	TRBD2	-